The 19 T cell receptor beta chains presented below share a single source sample, sequenced in a study of T cell responses to AZD1222 COVID-19 vaccine. The data were produced by immunoSEQ multiplex PCR, yet TCRdb's version contains in-frame clones alone and is incomplete. Here the sample spans around 140,000 clones, 85% to 95% being singletons. Here the sequenced sample was peripheral blood, taken on day 0 of AZD1222 vaccination. These receptors all come from an adult in good health.

This sequence joins TRBV5-1 and TRBJ1-1; D might be TRBD1 (5 bases). This CDR3 has 15 amino acids. In germline, CDR1 is SGHRS, CDR2 YFSETQ. V lost 2 bases and J 4 bases, leaving 15 bases between the germline ends. This CDR3 reads CASSLVISGSTEAFF. The CDR3 bases are TGCGCCAGCAGCTTAGTGATTTCAGGGTCCACTGAAGCTTTCTTT.

Concerning this clone: Other DNA sequences in this specimen translate into the identical CDR3. The rearrangement uses TRBV3-1 (or the pseudogene TRBV3-2) and TRBJ1-5; possible D gene TRBD1, 6 bases. This CDR3 spans 14 amino acids. Per the germline V gene, CDR1 is LGHDT and CDR2 is YNNKEL (reference sequence). Between the trimmed V and J ends, which lost 1 base and 4 bases, there was a span of 8 bases. The CDR3 region has the DNA TGTGCCAGCAGCCAAGGCCAGGGGAATCAGCCCCAGCATTTT. Protein product: CASSQGQGNQPQHF.

This clone came up once. The chain employs TRBV3-1 (or the pseudogene TRBV3-2) and TRBJ2-7, with D tentatively TRBD2 (7 bases). V was cut by 1 base and J by 7 bases, with 14 bases left in between. The CDR3 loop spans 14 amino acids. The germline V gene encodes CDR1 LGHDT and CDR2 YNNKEL (reference sequence). The CDR3 reads CASSQGGGPVEQYF. CDR3 DNA: TGTGCCAGCAGCCAAGGGGGGGGGCCTGTAGAGCAGTACTTC.

The genes are TRBV7-9 and TRBJ1-5; 10 nucleotides line up with TRBD1. Germline-derived CDR1 and CDR2 are SEHNR and FQNEAQ (reference sequence). V trimming: 4 bases; J trimming: 5 bases; junction bases outside the gene matches: 5. This CDR3 is 15 amino acids long. The CDR3: CASSSGTGAYQPQHF. The CDR3 bases are TGTGCCAGCAGCTCCGGGACAGGGGCATATCAGCCCCAGCATTTT.

The J gene is TRBJ1-2, the V gene TRBV29-1; D gene ambiguous. CDR1 and CDR2 from the germline V gene are SQVTM and ANQGSEA. V was clipped by 4 bases and J by 0 bases, with 12 bases between them. CDR3 length: 14 residues. This CDR3 is CSVVPGPTNYGYTF. The CDR3 bases are TGCAGCGTTGTCCCCGGTCCGACTAACTATGGCTACACCTTC.

V gene TRBV27 combines with J gene TRBJ1-5; D is uncertain. Trimming cost V 5 bases and J 9 bases, with 11 bases left between them. The CDR3 has 12 amino acids. Germline V gene sequence: CDR1 MNHEY, CDR2 SMNVEV (reference sequence). For the CDR3, the DNA is TGTGCCAGCAGTCCCCCCCGGGGGCCCCAGCATTTT. Translating it yields CASSPPRGPQHF.

The chain uses TRBV3-1 (or the pseudogene TRBV3-2) and TRBJ1-5; D possibly corresponds to TRBD1 (5 bases). V lost 5 bases to trimming and J lost 2 bases, with 13 bases between them. CDR3 length: 15 amino acids. The V gene's germline CDR1 is LGHDT and CDR2 YNNKEL (reference sequence). CDR3 residues: CASSRGTRGNQPQHF. The CDR3 DNA follows: TGTGCCAGCAGCAGGGGAACCCGGGGCAATCAGCCCCAGCATTTT.

The chain joins TRBV7-9 to TRBJ1-1; a possible D gene is TRBD1 (6 bases). This CDR3 contains 15 residues. Germline CDR1 SEHNR, CDR2 FQNEAQ (reference sequence). Between the trimmed V and J ends, which lost 5 bases and 2 bases, there was a span of 15 bases. The CDR3 is CASSLSGAFNTEAFF. CDR3 nucleotides: TGTGCCAGCAGCCTGTCAGGGGCTTTTAACACTGAAGCTTTCTTT. Drawing the rest from reference TRBV7-9 and TRBJ1-1, the complete variable domain is DTGVSQNPRHKITKRGQNVTFRCDPISEHNRLYWYRQTLGQGPEFLTYFQNEAQLEKSRLLSDRFSAERPKGSFSTLEIQRTEQGDSAMYLCASSLSGAFNTEAFFGQGTRLTVV.

On this clone itself: Germline is not matched at one junction end, which may reflect a read error. This chain joins TRBV27 and TRBJ1-5; 9 bases agree with TRBD1. CDR1 is MNHEY, CDR2 SMNVEV, per germline (reference sequence). CDR3 length equals 17 residues. CDR3 sequence (DNA): TGTGCCAGCAGGTTATCGGCGACAGGGGGTAGCAATCAGCCCCAGCATTTT. Residues: CASRLSATGGSNQPQHF.

This clone occurred a few times. The rearrangement joins TRBV18 to TRBJ1-1; D unclear. CDR3 length equals 12 residues. V lost 0 bases and J lost 9, with 8 bases in between. CDR1 is KGHSH, CDR2 LQKENI, per germline. The CDR3 reads CASSPPVGKAFF. CDR3 bases: TGTGCCAGCTCACCACCGGTGGGGAAAGCTTTCTTT. Filled out from reference TRBV18 and TRBJ1-1, the complete variable domain reads NAGVMQNPRHLVRRRGQEARLRCSPMKGHSHVYWYRQLPEEGLKFMVYLQKENIIDESGMPKERFSAEFPKEGPSILRIQQVVRGDSAAYFCASSPPVGKAFFGQGTRLTVV.

The chain is built from TRBV5-1 and TRBJ1-5; TRBD1 agrees at 10 bases. This CDR3 contains 17 residues. With V trimmed by 0 bases and J by 2 bases, 5 bases remained unmatched. Per the germline V gene, CDR1 is SGHRS and CDR2 is YFSETQ. This chain's CDR3 is CASSLAPGTGGNQPQHF. The CDR3, as DNA: TGCGCCAGCAGCTTGGCCCCCGGGACAGGGGGCAATCAGCCCCAGCATTTT.

CDR3 protein: CASSSGGYTDTQYF. The CDR3, as DNA: TGCGCCAGCAGCTCCGGGGGGTACACAGATACGCAGTATTTT. The chain recombines TRBV5-1 with TRBJ2-3, with 7 bases matching TRBD2. V shed 3 bases, J shed 2 bases, and the junction held 3 bases outside the gene matches. From germline, CDR1 is SGHRS and CDR2 YFSETQ. The CDR3 spans 14 residues.

This sequence joins TRBV28 and TRBJ2-2, with D tentatively TRBD1 or TRBD2 (5 bases each). This CDR3 has 14 amino acids. Trimming took off 4 bases at V and 1 base at J, with 7 bases between the two ends. The germline V gene has CDR1 MDHEN and CDR2 SYDVKM. CDR3 in amino acids: CASSSGQNTGELFF. The CDR3 bases are TGTGCCAGCAGTTCGGGGCAGAACACCGGGGAGCTGTTTTTT.

V gene TRBV5-4 combines with J gene TRBJ1-2; no clear D gene. There are 16 residues in the CDR3. V lost 1 base, J lost 0 bases, and 13 bases lay in between. Per the germline V gene, CDR1 is SGHNT and CDR2 is YYREEE (reference sequence). The CDR3 is CASSLRGRGANYGYTF. CDR3 DNA sequence: TGTGCCAGCAGCTTGAGAGGGCGTGGAGCTAACTATGGCTACACCTTC.

In DNA, the CDR3 is TGTGCCAGCAGTATTAGGACTAGCGGCGAGCAGTACTTC. This translates into CASSIRTSGEQYF. The chain carries TRBV27 and TRBJ2-7; 10 bases agree with TRBD2. Germline V gene sequence: CDR1 MNHEY, CDR2 SMNVEV (reference sequence). V lost 5 bases and J lost 6; bases outside the gene matches: 4. The CDR3 spans 13 residues.

The DNA of the CDR3 is TGTGCCAGTAGTATTTCCGTCCGGGGAGCCAAAAACATTCAGTACTTC. Translating gives CASSISVRGAKNIQYF. The genes are TRBV19 and TRBJ2-4, with a weak D call TRBD2 (5 bases). V was clipped by 3 bases and J by 0 bases, with 12 bases between them. The CDR3 totals 16 residues. Germline values: CDR1 LNHDA, CDR2 SQIVND (reference sequence).

The rearrangement links TRBV6-2 or TRBV6-3 to TRBJ1-2, with no clear D. Trimming pared 2 bases from V and 5 bases from J, leaving 9 bases between. The germline gives CDR1 MNHEY, CDR2 SVGEGT. This CDR3 is built from 13 residues. The CDR3, as DNA: TGTGCCAGCAGTTACGCCCGGGTATATGGCTACACCTTC. Its protein is CASSYARVYGYTF.

J is TRBJ1-3 and V is TRBV9; no firm D call. Germline CDR1 and CDR2: SGDLS and YYNGEE. Trimming left V 2 bases short and J 2 bases short, with 14 bases between. This CDR3 is 16 amino acids long. This chain's CDR3 is CASSVQELLAGNTIYF. For the CDR3, the DNA is TGTGCCAGCAGCGTCCAGGAACTCTTGGCTGGAAACACCATATATTTT.

CDR3 sequence reads: CASSPLTRLTGELFF. CDR3 bases: TGTGCCAGCAGCCCACTGACTCGACTCACCGGGGAGCTGTTTTTT. This rearrangement joins TRBV3-1 (or the pseudogene TRBV3-2) to TRBJ2-2; D is ambiguous. V was pared by 4 bases and J by 4 bases, with 13 bases between. From germline, CDR1 is LGHDT and CDR2 YNNKEL (reference sequence). The CDR3 has 15 amino acids.